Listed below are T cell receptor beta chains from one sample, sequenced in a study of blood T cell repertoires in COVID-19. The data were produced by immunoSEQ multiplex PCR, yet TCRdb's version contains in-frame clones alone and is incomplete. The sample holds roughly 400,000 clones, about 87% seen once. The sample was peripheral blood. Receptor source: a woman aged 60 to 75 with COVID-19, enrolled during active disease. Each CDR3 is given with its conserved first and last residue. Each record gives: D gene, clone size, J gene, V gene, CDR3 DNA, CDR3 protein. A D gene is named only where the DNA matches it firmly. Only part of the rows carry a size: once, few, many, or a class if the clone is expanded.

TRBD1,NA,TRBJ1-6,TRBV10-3,TGTGCCATCAGTGGACAGGGGGGAAATTCACCCCTCCACTTT,CAISGQGGNSPLHF
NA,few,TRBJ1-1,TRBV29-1,TGCAGCGTTATGGGCTCCTCGTGGACTGAAGCTTTCTTT,CSVMGSSWTEAFF
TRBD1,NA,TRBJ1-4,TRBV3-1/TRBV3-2,TGTGCCAGCAGCCTTCGACAGGGGGGGAATGAAAAACTGTTTTTT,CASSLRQGGNEKLFF
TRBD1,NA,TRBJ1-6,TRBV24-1,TGTGCCACCAGTGAAACGGACAGGGCTCTCCACTTT,CATSETDRALHF
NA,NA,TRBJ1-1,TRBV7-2,TGTGCCAGCAGCTTAATCAGGGGCACTGAAGCTTTCTTT,CASSLIRGTEAFF
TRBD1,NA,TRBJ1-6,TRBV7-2,TGTGCCAGCAGAGAAGGACAGGTTCCCTATAATTCACCCCTCCACTTT,CASREGQVPYNSPLHF
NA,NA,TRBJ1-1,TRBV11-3,TGTGCCAGCAGCTACAGGTTGAACACTGAAGCTTTCTTT,CASSYRLNTEAFF
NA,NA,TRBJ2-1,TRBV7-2,TGTGCCAGCAGCTACGACGGGACAAAGTACAATGAGCAGTTCTTC,CASSYDGTKYNEQFF
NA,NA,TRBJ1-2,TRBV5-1,TGCGCCAGCACCCGCGGGGGAACTAACTATGGCTACACCTTC,CASTRGGTNYGYTF
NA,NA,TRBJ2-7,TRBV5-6,TGTGCCAGCAGCCTAAGCGGCCCATCCAGCTCCGAGCAGTACTTC,CASSLSGPSSSEQYF
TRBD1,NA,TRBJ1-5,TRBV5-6,TGTGCCAGCAGCCAGGGACAGGGATTATTAGCCCAGCATTTT,CASSQGQGLLAQHF
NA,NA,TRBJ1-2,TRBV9,TGTGCCAGCAAACGGGGGATAGGGACCTATGGCTACACCTTC,CASKRGIGTYGYTF
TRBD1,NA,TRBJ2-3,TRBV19,TGTGCCAGTAAGACAGGGCCAAGCACAGATACGCAGTATTTT,CASKTGPSTDTQYF
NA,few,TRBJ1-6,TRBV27,TGTGCCAGCAGTTTAACCAGACAGTCACCTAATTCACCCCTCCACTTT,CASSLTRQSPNSPLHF
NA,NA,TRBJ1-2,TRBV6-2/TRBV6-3,TGTGCCAGCAGTTACTTCGTCACAGCCTCGGTTAACTATGGCTACACCTTC,CASSYFVTASVNYGYTF
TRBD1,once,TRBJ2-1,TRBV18,TGTGCCAGCTCACCCTGGACAGGCTTATCCTACAATGAGCAGTTCTTC,CASSPWTGLSYNEQFF
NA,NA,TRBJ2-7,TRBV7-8,TGTGCCAGCAGCTTCCAAGAGGAGCAGTACTTC,CASSFQEEQYF
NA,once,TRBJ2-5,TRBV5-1,TGCGCCAGCAGCTTGGTCGCAGGGGAGTGGGAGACCCAGTACTTC,CASSLVAGEWETQYF
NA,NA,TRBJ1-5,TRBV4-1,TGCGCCAGCAGCCTCCTCCCGACGCGGGGCAATCAGCCCCAGCATTTT,CASSLLPTRGNQPQHF
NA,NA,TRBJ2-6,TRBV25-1,TGTGCCAGCAGTGAATATGAGACGGGGATCTCTGGGGCCAACGTCCTGACTTTC,CASSEYETGISGANVLTF
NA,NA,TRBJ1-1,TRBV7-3,TGTGCCAGCAGCTTAACCCGGGTGGCTGAAGCTTTCTTT,CASSLTRVAEAFF
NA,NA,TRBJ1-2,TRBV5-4,TGTGCCAGCAGCTATGCCACAGGGTTCAGCTATGGCTACACCTTC,CASSYATGFSYGYTF
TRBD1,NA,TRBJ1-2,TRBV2,TGTGCCAGCAGGGATATGGGACAGACTAACTATGGCTACACCTTC,CASRDMGQTNYGYTF
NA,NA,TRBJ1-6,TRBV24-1,TGTGCCACCAGTGATTATTCGGTACGTAGAAATTCACCCCTCCACTTT,CATSDYSVRRNSPLHF
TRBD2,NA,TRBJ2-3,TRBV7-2,TGTGCCAGCAGCCCCGAATCGACTAGCGGGGGGGTGTCAGATACGCAGTATTTT,CASSPESTSGGVSDTQYF
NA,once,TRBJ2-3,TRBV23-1,TGCGCCAGCAGTCAATTCGTGACAGGAACTAGCACAGATACGCAGTATTTT,CASSQFVTGTSTDTQYF
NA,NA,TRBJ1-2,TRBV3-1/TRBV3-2,TGTGCCAGCAGCCTCCGGGCAGGGAAAGGAGGCTACACCTTC,CASSLRAGKGGYTF
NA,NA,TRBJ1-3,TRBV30,TGTGCCTGGAGTGTCCGGGACTCTGGAAACACCATATATTTT,CAWSVRDSGNTIYF
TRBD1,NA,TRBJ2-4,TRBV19,TGTGCCAGTACCCCGACAGGGGTGTTAAACATTCAGTACTTC,CASTPTGVLNIQYF
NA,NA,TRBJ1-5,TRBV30,TGTGCCTGTACCGAGCGCGGACAGCCCCAGCATTTT,CACTERGQPQHF
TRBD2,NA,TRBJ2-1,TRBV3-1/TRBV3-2,TGTGCCAGCAGCCAAGATCTAGGCGGGGGGGCCGGTGAGCAGTTCTTC,CASSQDLGGGAGEQFF
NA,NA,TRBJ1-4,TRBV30,TGTGCCTGGACAAAGGGGTCACAGACTAATGAAAAACTGTTTTTT,CAWTKGSQTNEKLFF
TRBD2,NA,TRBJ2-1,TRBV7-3,TGTGCCAGCAGCTCTAGCGGGGGGGCTGGTGAGCAGTTCTTC,CASSSSGGAGEQFF
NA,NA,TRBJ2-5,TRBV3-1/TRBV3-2,TGTGCCAGCAGCCAATCCTCGGAGACCCAGTACTTC,CASSQSSETQYF
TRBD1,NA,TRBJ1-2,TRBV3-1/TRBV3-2,TGTGCCAGCACCCCGGGACAGGGGGCCGATGGCTACACCTTC,CASTPGQGADGYTF
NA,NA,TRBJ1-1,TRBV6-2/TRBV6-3,TGTGCCAGCAGCCCCTGGACAGTGACTAACACTGAAGCTTTCTTT,CASSPWTVTNTEAFF
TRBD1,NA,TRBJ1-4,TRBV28,TGTGCCAGCAGTCCCAGGGGGCTAGGTGAAAAACTGTTTTTT,CASSPRGLGEKLFF
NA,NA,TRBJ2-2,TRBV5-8,TGTGCCAGCAGCTTCCTCACAGTGAGAACCGGGGAGCTGTTTTTT,CASSFLTVRTGELFF
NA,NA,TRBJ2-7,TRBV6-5,TGTGCCAGCAGCCCCACCTACGGGGGCTACGAGCAGTACTTC,CASSPTYGGYEQYF
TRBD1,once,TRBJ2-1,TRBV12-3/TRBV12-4,TGTGCCAGCAGAGGGACAGGGTTTAGTGAGCAGTTCTTC,CASRGTGFSEQFF
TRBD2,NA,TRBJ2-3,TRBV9,TGTGCCAGCAGCGCGACTAGCGGGGGGGTGGCAGATACGCAGTATTTT,CASSATSGGVADTQYF
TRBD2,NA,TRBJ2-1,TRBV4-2,TGTGCCAGCAGCCAAAGATCCGGGGGGGCCAAATACAATGAGCAGTTCTTC,CASSQRSGGAKYNEQFF